The rows below give T cell receptor beta chains drawn from one sample of a study of beta chain features in type 1 diabetes. Here immunoSEQ multiplex PCR was the method, and the copy in TCRdb shows in-frame clones only, minus some. The data contain more than 140,000 clones, roughly 10% of them singletons. What was sequenced was central memory CD4+ T cells from blood. These receptors all stem from a woman between 35 and 50 years old in good health. CDR3s include the opening cysteine and the closing phenylalanine or tryptophan. Fields, in order: J gene, clone size, D gene, V gene, CDR3 protein, CDR3 DNA. The D gene is left open where the match is weak. Not every row has a clone size; where given, it reads once, few, many or a size class.

J gene: TRBJ2-5
clone size: -
D gene: TRBD1
V gene: TRBV11-2
CDR3 protein: CASSLRSGTGTLKETQYF
CDR3 DNA: TGTGCCAGCAGCCTTAGGTCCGGGACAGGGACGCTAAAAGAGACCCAGTACTTC

J gene: TRBJ1-3
clone size: -
D gene: TRBD1
V gene: TRBV5-4
CDR3 protein: CASSSRQGSGNTIYF
CDR3 DNA: TGTGCCAGCAGCTCCCGACAGGGCTCTGGAAACACCATATATTTT

J gene: TRBJ2-3
clone size: -
D gene: -
V gene: TRBV5-1
CDR3 protein: CASSQEGGRDTQYF
CDR3 DNA: TGCGCCAGCAGCCAGGAGGGCGGTCGGGATACGCAGTATTTT

J gene: TRBJ2-3
clone size: -
D gene: -
V gene: TRBV9
CDR3 protein: CASSAGSSTDTQYF
CDR3 DNA: TGTGCCAGCAGCGCCGGTTCTAGCACAGATACGCAGTATTTT

J gene: TRBJ1-6
clone size: many
D gene: -
V gene: TRBV23-1
CDR3 protein: CAISLHSSGVRLGF
CDR3 DNA: TGCGCCATCTCACTTCATTCTTCGGGAGTAAGGTTGGGCTTT

J gene: TRBJ1-4
clone size: few
D gene: -
V gene: TRBV5-6
CDR3 protein: CASSFFDRRFEKLFF
CDR3 DNA: TGTGCCAGCAGCTTCTTCGACAGAAGATTTGAAAAACTGTTTTTT

J gene: TRBJ2-2
clone size: few
D gene: -
V gene: TRBV7-9
CDR3 protein: CATPGRGRVAPGSCFF
CDR3 DNA: -

J gene: TRBJ2-1
clone size: -
D gene: TRBD2
V gene: TRBV29-1
CDR3 protein: CSARLAGAVGQFF
CDR3 DNA: TGCAGCGCTCGACTAGCGGGGGCTGTTGGGCAGTTCTTC

J gene: TRBJ1-5
clone size: few
D gene: -
V gene: TRBV12-5
CDR3 protein: CASGLVKENRQNQPQHF
CDR3 DNA: TGTGCTAGTGGTTTGGTAAAGGAAAATAGACAGAATCAGCCCCAGCATTTT

J gene: TRBJ2-7
clone size: few
D gene: -
V gene: TRBV25-1
CDR3 protein: CASSLPDRRKQYF
CDR3 DNA: TGTGCCAGCAGCCTCCCTGACAGGAGGAAGCAGTACTTC

J gene: TRBJ2-3
clone size: -
D gene: -
V gene: TRBV7-2
CDR3 protein: CASAPGMADTQYF
CDR3 DNA: TGTGCCAGTGCCCCGGGGATGGCAGATACGCAGTATTTT

J gene: TRBJ2-7
clone size: few
D gene: -
V gene: TRBV7-9
CDR3 protein: CASSPSSYEQYF
CDR3 DNA: TGTGCCAGCAGTCCGAGCTCCTACGAGCAGTACTTC

J gene: TRBJ2-5
clone size: few
D gene: -
V gene: TRBV5-4
CDR3 protein: CASSLGRVETQYF
CDR3 DNA: TGTGCCAGCAGCTTGGGTCGGGTAGAGACCCAGTACTTC

J gene: TRBJ2-7
clone size: few
D gene: -
V gene: TRBV18
CDR3 protein: CASSQRQQGNEQYF
CDR3 DNA: TGTGCCAGCTCACAGAGACAACAGGGAAACGAGCAGTACTTC

J gene: TRBJ1-2
clone size: -
D gene: -
V gene: TRBV5-1
CDR3 protein: CASSLAGVFNYGYTF
CDR3 DNA: TGCGCCAGCAGCTTGGCCGGTGTCTTTAACTATGGCTACACCTTC

J gene: TRBJ1-5
clone size: -
D gene: TRBD1
V gene: TRBV6-1
CDR3 protein: CASSYRGGNQPQHF
CDR3 DNA: TGTGCCAGCAGCTACAGGGGGGGCAATCAGCCCCAGCATTTT

J gene: TRBJ1-1
clone size: -
D gene: -
V gene: TRBV5-6
CDR3 protein: CASSLALGSANTEAFF
CDR3 DNA: TGTGCCAGCAGCTTGGCATTGGGCTCTGCCAACACTGAAGCTTTCTTT

J gene: TRBJ1-3
clone size: few
D gene: -
V gene: TRBV12-5
CDR3 protein: CASGLPSSGNTIYF
CDR3 DNA: TGTGCTAGTGGTTTGCCCTCCTCTGGAAACACCATATATTTT

J gene: TRBJ2-3
clone size: few
D gene: TRBD2
V gene: TRBV19
CDR3 protein: CASSIGPGGSTDTQYF
CDR3 DNA: TGTGCCAGTAGTATAGGTCCGGGGGGAAGCACAGATACGCAGTATTTT

J gene: TRBJ1-5
clone size: many
D gene: -
V gene: TRBV5-6
CDR3 protein: CASSLTGRGNQPQHF
CDR3 DNA: TGTGCCAGCAGCTTGACAGGGAGAGGGAATCAGCCCCAGCATTTT

J gene: TRBJ2-3
clone size: -
D gene: TRBD2
V gene: TRBV2
CDR3 protein: CASSGTSGETQYF
CDR3 DNA: TGTGCCAGCAGCGGGACTAGCGGGGAGACGCAGTATTTT

J gene: TRBJ1-3
clone size: few
D gene: TRBD1
V gene: TRBV6-1
CDR3 protein: CASTTDRASGNTIYF
CDR3 DNA: TGTGCCAGCACCACGGACAGGGCCTCTGGAAACACCATATATTTT